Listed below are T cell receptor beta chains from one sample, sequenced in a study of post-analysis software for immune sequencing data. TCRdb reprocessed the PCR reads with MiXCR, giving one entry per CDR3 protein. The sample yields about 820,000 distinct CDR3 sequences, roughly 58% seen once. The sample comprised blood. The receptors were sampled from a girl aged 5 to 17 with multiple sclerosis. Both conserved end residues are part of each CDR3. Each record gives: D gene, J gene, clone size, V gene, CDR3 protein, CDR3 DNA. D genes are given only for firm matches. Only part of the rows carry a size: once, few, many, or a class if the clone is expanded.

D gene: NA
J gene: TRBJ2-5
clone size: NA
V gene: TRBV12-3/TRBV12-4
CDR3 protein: CASSLGIYEETQYF
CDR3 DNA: TGTGCCAGCAGTCTCGGGATCTATGAGGAGACCCAGTACTTC

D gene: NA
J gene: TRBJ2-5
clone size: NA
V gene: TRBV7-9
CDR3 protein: CASSLAARRETQYF
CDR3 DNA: TGTGCCAGCAGCTTAGCGGCGCGCCGGGAGACCCAGTACTTC

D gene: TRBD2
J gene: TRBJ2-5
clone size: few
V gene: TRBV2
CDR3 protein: CASSQFGGGIRETQYF
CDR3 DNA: TGTGCCAGCAGCCAGTTCGGGGGGGGTATTAGGGAGACCCAGTACTTC

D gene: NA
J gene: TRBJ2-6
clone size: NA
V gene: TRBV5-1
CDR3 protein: CASSFEGLGANVRTF
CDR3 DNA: TGCGCCAGCAGCTTCGAGGGACTTGGGGCCAACGTCCGGACTTTC

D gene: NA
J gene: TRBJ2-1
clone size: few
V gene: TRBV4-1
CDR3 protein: CASSQESELVSYNEQFF
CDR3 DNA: TGCGCCAGCAGCCAAGAATCTGAGCTAGTATCCTACAATGAGCAGTTCTTC

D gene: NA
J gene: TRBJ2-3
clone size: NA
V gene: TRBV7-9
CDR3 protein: CASSSLVGTDMQYF
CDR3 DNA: TGTGCCAGCAGCTCCCTAGTGGGCACAGATATGCAGTATTTT

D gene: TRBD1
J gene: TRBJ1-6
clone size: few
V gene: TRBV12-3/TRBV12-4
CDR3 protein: CASSWGQAFTTLHF
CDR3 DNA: TGTGCCAGCAGTTGGGGACAGGCCTTTACGACCCTCCACTTT

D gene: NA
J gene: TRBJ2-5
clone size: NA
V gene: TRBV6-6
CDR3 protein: CASSYGRWGETQYF
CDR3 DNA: TGTGCCAGCAGTTACGGCAGGTGGGGGGAGACCCAGTACTTC

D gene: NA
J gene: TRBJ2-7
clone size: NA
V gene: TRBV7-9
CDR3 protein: CASSSQEYEQYF
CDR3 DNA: TGTGCCAGCAGCTCGCAAGAGTACGAGCAGTACTTC

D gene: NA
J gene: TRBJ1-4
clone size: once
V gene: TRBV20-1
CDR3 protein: CSARASGDEKLFF
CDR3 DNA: TGCAGTGCTAGAGCGAGCGGTGATGAAAAACTGTTTTTT

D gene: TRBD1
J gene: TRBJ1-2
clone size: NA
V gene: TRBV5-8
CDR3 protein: CASSSTGEKWYGYTF
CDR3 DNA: TGTGCCAGCAGTTCGACAGGGGAGAAATGGTATGGCTACACCTTC

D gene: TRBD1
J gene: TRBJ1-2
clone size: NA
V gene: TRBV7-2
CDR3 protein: CASSPSGTGYNYGYTF
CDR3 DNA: TGTGCCAGCAGCCCATCCGGGACAGGTTATAACTATGGCTACACCTTC

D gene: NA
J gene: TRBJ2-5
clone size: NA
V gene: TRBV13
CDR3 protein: CASSVEVRQETQYF
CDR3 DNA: TGTGCCAGCAGCGTAGAGGTCAGGCAAGAGACCCAGTACTTC

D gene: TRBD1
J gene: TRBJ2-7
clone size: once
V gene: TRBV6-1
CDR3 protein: CASSNRDRAHEQYF
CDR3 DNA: TGTGCCAGCTCAAACCGGGACAGGGCCCACGAGCAGTACTTC

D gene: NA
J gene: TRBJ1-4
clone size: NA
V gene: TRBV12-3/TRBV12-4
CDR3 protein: CASSLNERNEKLFF
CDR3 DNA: TGTGCCAGCAGCTTGAATGAACGGAATGAAAAACTGTTTTTT

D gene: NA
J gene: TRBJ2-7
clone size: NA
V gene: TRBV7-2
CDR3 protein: CASSAVWGEQYF
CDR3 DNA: TGTGCCAGCAGCGCCGTTTGGGGCGAGCAGTACTTC

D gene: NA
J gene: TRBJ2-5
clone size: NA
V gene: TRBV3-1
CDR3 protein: CASGEGIANLLQETQYF
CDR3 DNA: TGTGCCAGCGGGGAAGGAATAGCTAACCTCCTCCAAGAGACCCAGTACTTC

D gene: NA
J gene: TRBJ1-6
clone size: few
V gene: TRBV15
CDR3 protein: CATSRDPGWNSPLHF
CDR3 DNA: TGTGCCACCAGCAGAGACCCTGGGTGGAATTCACCCCTCCACTTT

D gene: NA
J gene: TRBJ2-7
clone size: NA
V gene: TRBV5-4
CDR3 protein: CASTSGGPYEQYF
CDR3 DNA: TGTGCCAGCACTTCTGGGGGCCCCTACGAGCAGTACTTC

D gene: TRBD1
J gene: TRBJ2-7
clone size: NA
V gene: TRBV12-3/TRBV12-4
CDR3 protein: CTSRPSGDRSYEQYF
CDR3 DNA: TGTACCAGCCGACCCTCCGGGGACAGGTCCTACGAGCAGTACTTC

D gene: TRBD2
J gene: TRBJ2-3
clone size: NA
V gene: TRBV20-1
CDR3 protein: CSARRLAGSDTQYF
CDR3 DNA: TGCAGTGCTAGGAGACTAGCGGGATCGGATACGCAGTATTTT

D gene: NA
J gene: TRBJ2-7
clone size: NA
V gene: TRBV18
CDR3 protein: CASSPDRINYEQYF
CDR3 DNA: TGTGCCAGCTCACCAGACCGTATCAACTACGAGCAGTACTTC

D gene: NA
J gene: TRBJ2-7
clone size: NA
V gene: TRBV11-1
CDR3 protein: CASSPYQGPLEGYEQYF
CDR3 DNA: TGTGCCAGCAGCCCCTACCAGGGACCCCTCGAGGGCTACGAGCAGTACTTC

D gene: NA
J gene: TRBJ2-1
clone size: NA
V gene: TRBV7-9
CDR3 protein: CASTVAAPGGHNEQFF
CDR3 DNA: TGTGCCAGCACCGTCGCCGCCCCGGGGGGCCACAATGAGCAGTTCTTC

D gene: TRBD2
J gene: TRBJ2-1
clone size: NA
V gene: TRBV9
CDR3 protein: CASSGGRLAGADEQFF
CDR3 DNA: TGTGCCAGCAGCGGGGGGAGACTAGCGGGAGCAGATGAGCAGTTCTTC

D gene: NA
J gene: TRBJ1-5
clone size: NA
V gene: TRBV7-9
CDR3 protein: CASSPGRIGNQPQHF
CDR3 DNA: TGTGCCAGCAGCCCCGGTAGAATAGGCAATCAGCCCCAGCATTTT

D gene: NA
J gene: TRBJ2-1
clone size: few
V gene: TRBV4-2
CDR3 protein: CASSQDVRSSYNEQFF
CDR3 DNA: TGTGCCAGCAGCCAAGATGTGCGGAGCTCCTACAATGAGCAGTTCTTC

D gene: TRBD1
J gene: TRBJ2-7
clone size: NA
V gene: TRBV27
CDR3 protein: CASSRMDTGDEQYF
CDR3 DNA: TGTGCCAGCAGCCGTATGGACACAGGGGACGAGCAGTACTTC

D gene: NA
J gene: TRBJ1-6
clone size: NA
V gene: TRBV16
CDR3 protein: CASSPQRARLLSPPHF
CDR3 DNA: TGTGCCAGCAGCCCTCAACGGGCCAGGTTGCTTTCACCCCCCCACTTT

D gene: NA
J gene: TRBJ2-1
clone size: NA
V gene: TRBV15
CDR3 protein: CATSRDIGGQGEQFF
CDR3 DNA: TGTGCCACCAGCAGAGATATCGGTGGGCAAGGTGAGCAGTTCTTC

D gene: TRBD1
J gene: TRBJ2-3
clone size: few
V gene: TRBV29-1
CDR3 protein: CSAARDREAHRRSTDTQYF
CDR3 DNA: TGCAGCGCTGCCCGGGACAGGGAAGCTCACCGTCGGAGCACAGATACGCAGTATTTT

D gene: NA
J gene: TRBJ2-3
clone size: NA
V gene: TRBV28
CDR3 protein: CASVNRAWYGTDTQYF
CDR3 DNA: TGTGCCAGCGTCAACAGGGCCTGGTACGGCACAGATACGCAGTATTTT

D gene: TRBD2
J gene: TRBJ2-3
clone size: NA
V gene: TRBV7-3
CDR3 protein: CASSSTPLAGRQYF
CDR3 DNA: TGTGCCAGCAGCTCGACACCACTAGCGGGAAGGCAGTATTTT

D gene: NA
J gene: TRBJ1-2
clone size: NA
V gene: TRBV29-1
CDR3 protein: CSVEDRSPGYTF
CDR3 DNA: TGCAGCGTTGAAGACAGGTCTCCGGGCTACACCTTC

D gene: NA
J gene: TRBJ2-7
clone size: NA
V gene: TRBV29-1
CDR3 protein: CSVVGVVPLGEQYF
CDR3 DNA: TGCAGCGTTGTCGGGGTTGTGCCTTTGGGCGAGCAGTACTTC